This record concerns one T cell receptor (beta chain) sequence. This record belongs to a study of blood T cell repertoires in COVID-19. Using immunoSEQ multiplex PCR, the repertoire was profiled, and TCRdb retains in-frame clones only, with some absent. The data hold about 170,000 clones, with over 80% observed a single time. V lost 4 bases, J lost 7 bases, and 20 bases lay in between. The germline V gene has CDR1 SGDLS and CDR2 YYNGEE. CDR3 length equals 15 residues. This receptor was obtained from an elderly woman with COVID-19, enrolled during active disease. The sequenced material came from peripheral blood. V and J are TRBV9 and TRBJ1-2; D is possibly TRBD1 (5 bases). The CDR3 DNA reads as TGTGCCAGCAGCCCCCGGCAGGGCGCCACGGCTGGCTACACCTTC. As protein: CASSPRQGATAGYTF.